This TCR beta chain was observed in a study of cytomegalovirus exposure and HLA in healthy donors. In the PCR, 60 Vbeta and 13 Jbeta primers were used. Assay used: immunoSEQ multiplex PCR; TCRdb lists only in-frame clones, some missing. The sample lists around 250,000 clones; about 86% were seen once. Only a few counts were recorded for this clone. Trimming removed 5 bases from V and 3 bases from J; junction bases left unmatched: 3. This CDR3 has 14 residues. Germline V lookup: CDR1 ENHRY, CDR2 SYGVKD. This TCR derives from an older woman in good health and CMV-seropositive. Sequencing was carried out using PBMCs. The chain links TRBV10-3 to TRBJ2-7; 11 bases map to TRBD2. The CDR3 reads CAISSLAGGYEQYF. In DNA form, the CDR3 reads TGTGCCATCAGTTCCCTAGCGGGAGGCTACGAGCAGTACTTC.